Listed below are T cell receptor beta chains from one sample, sequenced in a study of blood T cell repertoires in COVID-19. TCRdb's copy holds only in-frame clones and misses some; the assay was immunoSEQ multiplex PCR. In the table there are a few hundred thousand clones, approximately 91% of which are singletons. The sequenced sample consisted of peripheral blood. The receptors were gathered from a man in his fifties or sixties with acute or convalescent COVID-19. The CDR3 runs from the conserved cysteine through the conserved F or W. A D gene is named only where the DNA matches it firmly. Rows may omit the clone size; those that give it use once, few, many or a size class.

j_call	d_call	v_call	clone_size	cdr3_nt	cdr3_aa
TRBJ1-4	TRBD1	TRBV27	-	TGTGCCAGCAGACGACAGGGTAATGAAAAACTGTTTTTT	CASRRQGNEKLFF
TRBJ2-1	TRBD2	TRBV7-3	-	TGTGCCAGCAGCGCGGGGGGATACAATGAGCAGTTCTTC	CASSAGGYNEQFF
TRBJ1-2	-	TRBV29-1	-	TGCAGCGACCACACATCGCCTCTCCCCGGCTACACCTTC	CSDHTSPLPGYTF
TRBJ1-1	-	TRBV30	-	TGTGCCTGGAGTGTAGTAGGGGCCCTTGAAGCTTTCTTT	CAWSVVGALEAFF
TRBJ1-4	-	TRBV5-6	-	TGTGCCAGCAGCTTGCCACATACTAATGAAAAACTGTTTTTT	CASSLPHTNEKLFF
TRBJ2-1	TRBD2	TRBV19	-	TGTGCCAGTAGTACCGGACTAGCGGGGTACAATGAGCAGTTCTTC	CASSTGLAGYNEQFF
TRBJ2-7	TRBD1	TRBV11-2	-	TGTGCCAGCAGCTGGGGACAGGGGTACGAGCAGTACTTC	CASSWGQGYEQYF
TRBJ1-1	TRBD1	TRBV6-5	-	TGTGCCAGCAACGTACAGGGGATTGGCACTGAAGCTTTCTTT	CASNVQGIGTEAFF
TRBJ2-1	-	TRBV4-2	-	TGTGCCAGCAGCCAAGATCGCCGCGGCTACAATGAGCAGTTCTTC	CASSQDRRGYNEQFF
TRBJ1-6	TRBD1	TRBV6-5	-	TGTGCCAGCAGCGGGACAGGGAATAATTCACCCCTCCACTTT	CASSGTGNNSPLHF
TRBJ2-7	-	TRBV4-2	once	TGTGCCAGCAGCCAAGATCTGAGCGTCTACGAGCAGTACTTC	CASSQDLSVYEQYF
TRBJ1-2	TRBD1	TRBV27	-	TGTGCCAGCAGACTAACAGGGGCCGAAGAAGGCTACACCTTC	CASRLTGAEEGYTF
TRBJ2-3	TRBD1	TRBV5-1	-	TGCGCCAGCAGCCTAGGGACAGAAGCAGATACGCAGTATTTT	CASSLGTEADTQYF
TRBJ1-5	TRBD1	TRBV9	-	TGTGCCAGCAGCCCCGGGACAGCTTATAGCAATCAGCCCCAGCATTTT	CASSPGTAYSNQPQHF
TRBJ1-5	-	TRBV4-1	-	TGCGCCAGCAGCCAAGTGATCAGTCAGCCCCAGCATTTT	CASSQVISQPQHF
TRBJ2-7	-	TRBV2	-	TGTGCCAGCAGTGCCGGGGGGCCCACGGGCCACGAGCAGTACTTC	CASSAGGPTGHEQYF
TRBJ2-1	TRBD2	TRBV13	-	TGTGCCAGCAGCTTAGTTGGGCTAGCGGGTGACAATGAGCAGTTCTTC	CASSLVGLAGDNEQFF
TRBJ2-3	-	TRBV12-3/TRBV12-4	-	TGTGCCAGCACCAGGGGGGTTACAGATACGCAGTATTTT	CASTRGVTDTQYF
TRBJ2-5	TRBD2	TRBV12-5	-	TGTGCTAGTGGTTCTCTGACTAGCGGACAAGAGACCCAGTACTTC	CASGSLTSGQETQYF
TRBJ2-7	TRBD2	TRBV5-6	-	TGTGCCAGCAGCCCCCCCGGGGGGGCTACCTACGAGCAGTACTTC	CASSPPGGATYEQYF
TRBJ1-3	TRBD1	TRBV25-1	-	TGTGCCAGCAGTGATACAGGGGGATCTGGAAACACCATATATTTT	CASSDTGGSGNTIYF
TRBJ2-3	TRBD2	TRBV27	few	TGTGCCAGCACCTGGCGGGGGGGGTCAGATACGCAGTATTTT	CASTWRGGSDTQYF
TRBJ2-1	-	TRBV9	-	TGTGCCAGCAGCGTAGGCCTTTGGGGCGGACTATCCTACAATGAGCAGTTCTTC	CASSVGLWGGLSYNEQFF
TRBJ2-2	-	TRBV7-9	-	TGTGCCAGCAGCTTAATAGAAAACACCGGGGAGCTGTTTTTT	CASSLIENTGELFF
TRBJ1-2	-	TRBV19	-	TGTGCCAGTAACCCTCAGGAGGACTACTATGGCTACACCTTC	CASNPQEDYYGYTF
TRBJ1-1	-	TRBV19	-	TGTGCCAGTAGTTCTCCGTCTTCGGGCACTGAAGCTTTCTTT	CASSSPSSGTEAFF
TRBJ1-1	-	TRBV21-1	-	TGTGCCAGCAGCAAAGGGCGGGGGACCGTGGAGGCCTGGGGCACTGAAGCTTTCTTT	CASSKGRGTVEAWGTEAFF
TRBJ1-6	-	TRBV2	-	TGTGCCAGCGGCAAGTCCGACCGAGGGAATTCACCCCTCCACTTT	CASGKSDRGNSPLHF
TRBJ2-1	TRBD2	TRBV7-3	-	TGTGCCAGCAGCTTGGACGGGACTAGCGGTAGGGGTGAGCAGTTCTTC	CASSLDGTSGRGEQFF
TRBJ2-3	-	TRBV6-6	-	TGTGCCAGCAGTCCCCGCCGGAGGGATACGCAGTATTTT	CASSPRRRDTQYF
TRBJ1-5	TRBD1	TRBV6-2/TRBV6-3	-	TGTGCCAGCAGCTTGGGACAGGGGGTCAATCAGCCCCAGCATTTT	CASSLGQGVNQPQHF
TRBJ2-3	-	TRBV5-1	few	TGCGCCAGCAGCCCCTACACAGATACGCAGTATTTT	CASSPYTDTQYF